What follows are 18 T cell receptor beta chains derived from one specimen sequenced in a study of blood T cell repertoires in COVID-19. Clones were read by immunoSEQ multiplex PCR, and TCRdb kept only the in-frame ones, dropping some. The table includes 71,000 or so clones, 90% detected once. Sequenced input: peripheral blood. All receptors derive from a young woman with acute or convalescent COVID-19.

V is TRBV25-1 and J is TRBJ2-5; D may be TRBD1 (6 bases). The CDR3 consists of 14 residues. V was trimmed by 7 bases and J by 3 bases, leaving 15 bases between them. The germline CDR1 and CDR2 sequences are MGHDK and SYGVNS. The CDR3 loop is CASIGWTAEETQYF. As DNA, the CDR3 is TGTGCCAGCATAGGGTGGACAGCCGAAGAGACCCAGTACTTC.

J is TRBJ1-2 and V is TRBV9, with D possibly matching TRBD1 (6 bases). In germline, CDR1 is SGDLS, CDR2 YYNGEE. The length of the CDR3 is 17 residues. V lost 0 bases and J 5 bases, leaving 20 bases between the germline ends. The CDR3 bases are TGTGCCAGCAGCGTAGATCCTAGCGGACAGAAAACTTATGGCTACACCTTC. Protein product: CASSVDPSGQKTYGYTF. Together with reference TRBV9 and TRBJ1-2, the CDR3 gives the full variable domain: DSGVTQTPKHLITATGQRVTLRCSPRSGDLSVYWYQQSLDQGLQFLIQYYNGEERAKGNILERFSAQQFPDLHSELNLSSLELGDSALYFCASSVDPSGQKTYGYTFGSGTRLTVV.

This clone has just one count. V and J are TRBV10-2 and TRBJ1-3; D gene ambiguous. The V end was cut by 0 bases, the J end by 0 bases, with 6 bases between. This CDR3 comprises 15 residues. Germline lookup yields CDR1 WSHSY and CDR2 SAAADI. In DNA form, the CDR3 reads TGCGCCAGCAGTGAGTCGCGGGGCTCTGGAAACACCATATATTTT. This gives the protein CASSESRGSGNTIYF.

The chain employs TRBV25-1 and TRBJ2-2; 7 bases are shared with TRBD2. After removal of 1 base from V and 4 bases from J, the junction contained 9 bases not matched to a gene. Germline V CDR1 and CDR2: MGHDK, SYGVNS. The length of the CDR3 is 17 residues. The CDR3 DNA is TGTGCCAGCAGTGAATCGGTGGGGGAGGGGCGCACCGGGGAGCTGTTTTTT. Its translation: CASSESVGEGRTGELFF.

This chain uses TRBV6-6 with TRBJ2-1, with 7 bases identical to TRBD2. CDR1 is MNHNY, CDR2 SVGAGI, per germline (reference sequence). This CDR3 is 15 amino acids long. J gave up 7 bases and V 2 bases, and 8 bases lay outside the gene matches. This CDR3 reads CASSYPPGSGNEQFF. In DNA form, the CDR3 reads TGTGCCAGCAGTTACCCCCCGGGTAGCGGGAATGAGCAGTTCTTC.

The chain uses TRBV28 and TRBJ2-7; D might be TRBD1 (6 bases). Germline CDR1 reads MDHEN; CDR2 reads SYDVKM. The CDR3 has 13 residues. V was clipped by 6 bases and J by 0 bases, with 9 bases between them. The CDR3 sequence is CASRQGRSYEQYF. Written as DNA, the CDR3 is TGTGCCAGCAGACAGGGTCGCTCCTACGAGCAGTACTTC.

V is TRBV7-2 and J is TRBJ2-1; a weak D match, TRBD1 (6 bases). This CDR3 contains 16 residues. Deletions cut 1 base from V and 1 base from J, with 11 bases between. Germline V gene lookup returns CDR1 SGHTA and CDR2 FQGNSA. The CDR3 DNA sequence: TGTGCCAGCAGCTTAGAGCAGGGGCGATCCTACAATGAGCAGTTCTTC. This gives the protein CASSLEQGRSYNEQFF.

This sequence joins TRBV27 and TRBJ2-1; 7 nucleotides line up with TRBD2. CDR3 size: 17 residues. Germline CDR1 and CDR2: MNHEY and SMNVEV (reference sequence). Losses at the gene ends were 8 bases for V and 8 bases for J; bases not matched to a gene: 21. The CDR3: CASGGVVSGGEVDEQFF. CDR3 DNA: TGTGCCAGCGGAGGGGTAGTATCGGGAGGCGAGGTGGATGAGCAGTTCTTC.

This clone occurred a few times. V gene TRBV7-2 combines with J gene TRBJ2-6, with D uncertain. The CDR3 has 16 amino acids. The V end lost 3 bases, the J end lost 0 bases, and 9 bases lay between the germline ends. The germline V gene encodes CDR1 SGHTA and CDR2 FQGNSA. The CDR3 DNA is TGTGCCAGCAGCTTTATTTCTTTCTCTGGGGCCAACGTCCTGACTTTC. Translation: CASSFISFSGANVLTF. Supplemented by reference TRBV7-2 and TRBJ2-6, the full variable domain reads GAGVSQSPSNKVTEKGKDVELRCDPISGHTALYWYRQSLGQGLEFLIYFQGNSAPDKSGLPSDRFSAERTGGSVSTLTIQRTQQEDSAVYLCASSFISFSGANVLTFGAGSRLTVL.

The chain employs TRBV10-2 and TRBJ1-6, with 8 bases fitting TRBD1. In germline, CDR1 is WSHSY, CDR2 SAAADI. V dropped 5 bases and J dropped 2; count of bases not matched to a gene: 5. This CDR3 is built from 16 residues. CDR3: CASSQDRVAYNSPLHF. The CDR3 DNA follows: TGCGCCAGCAGTCAGGACAGGGTTGCCTATAATTCACCCCTCCACTTT.

In this sample, this clone turned up many times. The chain is built from TRBV29-1 and TRBJ1-2; a weak D match, TRBD1 (6 bases). Trimming took off 3 bases at V and 4 bases at J, with 12 bases between the two ends. CDR1 is SQVTM and CDR2 is ANQGSEA in the germline V gene. This CDR3 has 13 amino acids. This CDR3 reads CSVEGAESYGYTF. CDR3 bases: TGCAGCGTTGAGGGGGCGGAAAGCTATGGCTACACCTTC.

The rearrangement uses TRBV15 and TRBJ1-1, with a possible D match to TRBD1 (5 bases). The CDR3 consists of 15 residues. V was cut by 0 bases and J by 4 bases, with 12 bases left in between. The germline CDR1 and CDR2 sequences are LNHNV and YYDKDF (reference sequence). The CDR3 loop reads CATSRDLRQGTEAFF. The CDR3 nucleotides are TGTGCCACCAGCAGAGATCTTCGGCAGGGCACTGAAGCTTTCTTT.

The V call is TRBV6-5, the J call TRBJ2-2; no reliable D call. The CDR3 totals 12 residues. V lost 6 bases and J lost 5, with 7 bases in between. Per germline, CDR1 MNHEY and CDR2 SVGAGI. For the CDR3, the DNA is TGTGCCAGCAGGAGACTGACCGGGGAGCTGTTTTTT. Encoded protein: CASRRLTGELFF.

The chain is built from TRBV3-1 (or the pseudogene TRBV3-2) and TRBJ2-4, with a possible D match to TRBD1 (5 bases). Trimming took 2 bases from V and 9 from J, leaving 14 bases between them. This CDR3 is 14 amino acids long. Per the germline V gene, CDR1 is LGHDT and CDR2 is YNNKEL (reference sequence). The CDR3 protein is CASSQRGIGSIQYF. DNA of the CDR3: TGTGCCAGCAGCCAAAGGGGAATAGGCAGCATTCAGTACTTC.

This clone was detected once. The chain uses TRBV10-2 and TRBJ2-7, with D uncertain. V lost 1 base to trimming and J lost 4 bases, with 5 bases between them. Germline loops: CDR1 WSHSY, CDR2 SAAADI. There are 12 residues in the CDR3. The CDR3 bases are TGCGCCAGCAGTGAGTATTTATACGAGCAGTACTTC. Its translation: CASSEYLYEQYF.

V gene TRBV6-2 or TRBV6-3 combines with J gene TRBJ2-7, with 8 bases matching TRBD1. The CDR3 extends over 14 amino acids. Germline V CDR1 and CDR2: MNHEY, SVGEGT. J gave up 4 bases and V 4 bases, and 6 bases lay outside the gene matches. CDR3 in DNA: TGTGCCAGCAGTTGGGGACAGGTCGGGTACGAGCAGTACTTC. It specifies CASSWGQVGYEQYF.

This clone showed up just a few times. This chain connects TRBV7-9 to TRBJ2-1; no clear D. The CDR3 totals 15 residues. Germline V CDR1 and CDR2: SEHNR, FQNEAQ (reference sequence). The germline V and J ends were trimmed by 0 bases and 3 bases, with 9 bases remaining between them. The CDR3 spells CASSLAGSGYNEQFF. In nucleotides, the CDR3 is TGTGCCAGCAGCTTAGCTGGATCGGGCTACAATGAGCAGTTCTTC.

The chain joins TRBV6-1 to TRBJ2-3; weak D call: TRBD1 (5 bases). The V and J ends lost 1 base and 6 bases respectively, with 11 bases between them. The CDR3 has 14 amino acids. Germline loops: CDR1 MNHNS, CDR2 SASEGT. The CDR3 spells CASSEVGLWDTQYF. Here the CDR3 DNA reads TGTGCCAGCAGTGAAGTGGGGCTCTGGGATACGCAGTATTTT.